One sample yielded the 16 T cell receptor beta chains listed below, sequenced in a study of OX40 agonist ivuxolimab in advanced cancers. Here immunoSEQ multiplex PCR was the method, and the copy in TCRdb shows in-frame clones only, minus some. The sample gives about 81,000 clones, roughly 91% of which show up once; around an eighth is in the top ten. The sequences come from CD4+ or CD8+ T cells sorted from blood, collected in a trial of the OX40 agonist ivuxolimab. Receptors originate from an adult with an advanced solid tumor such as melanoma, head and neck, liver or kidney cancer.

This clone was seen just once. Distinct nucleotide sequences in the sample also encode this CDR3. This sequence joins TRBV4-3 and TRBJ2-7, with D uncertain. This CDR3 is built from 13 residues. The ends were cut back, 0 bases at V and 4 bases at J, with 7 bases in the middle. The germline V gene encodes CDR1 LGHNA and CDR2 YSLEER. The CDR3 nucleotides read TGCGCCAGCAGCCAAGATTTAGGGTACGAGCAGTACTTC. Translation gives CASSQDLGYEQYF.

The chain uses TRBV28 and TRBJ1-2; unclear D gene. V was clipped by 8 bases and J by 0 bases, with 13 bases between them. Germline values: CDR1 MDHEN, CDR2 SYDVKM. The CDR3 spans 14 residues. CDR3 in amino acids: CASLNSRTNYGYTF. CDR3 in DNA: TGTGCCAGCCTGAACAGTCGAACTAACTATGGCTACACCTTC.

V gene TRBV6-5 combines with J gene TRBJ1-2; D call uncertain. Trimming removed 5 bases from V and 4 bases from J, with 17 bases in between. Germline CDR1 and CDR2: MNHEY and SVGAGI. The CDR3 spans 15 residues. Here the CDR3 reads CASSLTTAVSYGYTF. The CDR3 coding sequence is TGTGCCAGCAGTCTCACTACGGCAGTAAGCTATGGCTACACCTTC.

The V gene is TRBV7-9, the J gene TRBJ2-7; D is perhaps TRBD1 (6 bases). The CDR3 covers 13 residues. CDR1 is SEHNR and CDR2 is FQNEAQ in the germline V gene (reference sequence). Trimming removed 2 bases from V and 4 bases from J, with 9 bases in between. CDR3 nucleotides: TGTGCCAGCAGCTTACAGGGGATTTACGAGCAGTACTTC. Its protein product is CASSLQGIYEQYF.

The chain links TRBV27 to TRBJ2-1; TRBD2 matches at 9 bases. The CDR3 extends over 13 amino acids. The ends lost 8 bases at V and 6 bases at J; junction bases unmatched: 5. Per the germline V gene, CDR1 is MNHEY and CDR2 is SMNVEV (reference sequence). The DNA for the CDR3 is TGTGCCAGCTGTCTAGCGGGGTTCAATGAGCAGTTCTTC. This translates into CASCLAGFNEQFF.

The rearrangement links TRBV9 to TRBJ2-2, with D uncertain. Between the trimmed V and J ends, which lost 0 bases and 6 bases, there was a span of 15 bases. From germline, CDR1 is SGDLS and CDR2 YYNGEE. This CDR3 contains 16 residues. For the CDR3, the DNA is TGTGCCAGCAGCGTAGGGGCAACGGTGGGCGCCGGGGAGCTGTTTTTT. As protein: CASSVGATVGAGELFF.

The V and J genes are TRBV28 and TRBJ1-2; D is unclear. The CDR3 has 21 amino acids. CDR1 is MDHEN, CDR2 SYDVKM, per germline. V was pared by 5 bases and J by 4 bases, with 35 bases between. The CDR3 coding sequence is TGTGCCAGCAGTGGCCCCATTCCGGCCCGATTACAAACCGGGCCAATCTATGGCTACACCTTC. Protein: CASSGPIPARLQTGPIYGYTF.

This clone was picked up one time. This sequence joins TRBV5-4 and TRBJ2-7; D is unclear. Trimming shortened V by 4 bases and J by 12 bases, and 20 bases separated the two germline ends. The CDR3 length is 13 residues. Germline V CDR1 and CDR2: SGHNT, YYREEE (reference sequence). This chain's CDR3 is CASSPQPPQRWYF. The CDR3 region has the DNA TGTGCCAGCAGCCCCCAGCCCCCCCAACGATGGTACTTC.

This chain links TRBV25-1 with TRBJ2-7; D unresolved. Deletions cut 2 bases from V and 5 bases from J, with 19 bases between. The CDR3 is 16 amino acids. Germline V lookup: CDR1 MGHDK, CDR2 SYGVNS. CDR3: CASSEGYGSSLDEQYF. CDR3 DNA sequence: TGTGCCAGCAGTGAAGGGTACGGCTCAAGTTTGGACGAGCAGTACTTC.

V is TRBV2 and J is TRBJ2-7, with TRBD2 identical over 14 bases. Germline V CDR1 and CDR2: SNHLY, FYNNEI. The J segment lost 1 base and the V segment lost 5 bases, leaving 4 bases of the junction unmatched. The CDR3 covers 16 residues. The CDR3 sequence is CASSRTSGGLSYEQYF. Here the CDR3 DNA reads TGTGCCAGCAGTCGGACTAGCGGGGGGCTTTCCTACGAGCAGTACTTC.

The rearrangement joins TRBV5-1 to TRBJ2-1; D is uncertain. The CDR3 is made up of 11 amino acids. Trimming pared 2 bases from V and 12 bases from J, leaving 9 bases between. Germline values: CDR1 SGHRS, CDR2 YFSETQ. For the CDR3, the DNA is TGCGCCAGCAGCTTCAGTAGGTGGCAGTTCTTC. Translating it yields CASSFSRWQFF.

This chain connects TRBV5-4 to TRBJ2-7; the match to TRBD1 covers 7 bases. The V segment lost 4 bases and the J segment 9 bases; nucleotides outside the gene matches: 10. Germline values: CDR1 SGHNT, CDR2 YYREEE (reference sequence). The length of the CDR3 is 13 residues. The CDR3 region is CASSPGQVKGQYF. CDR3 DNA: TGTGCCAGCAGCCCAGGACAGGTTAAGGGGCAGTACTTC.

The chain uses TRBV11-2 and TRBJ1-2; tentative D call: TRBD1 (5 bases). The CDR3 spans 15 residues. The V gene's germline CDR1 is SGHAT and CDR2 FQNNGV. The V end lost 1 base, the J end lost 0 bases, and 9 bases lay between the germline ends. CDR3 sequence (DNA): TGTGCCAGCAGCTTAGTTTCGGGGGCTAACTATGGCTACACCTTC. This encodes CASSLVSGANYGYTF. The entire variable domain, with the rest obtained from reference TRBV11-2 and TRBJ1-2, is as follows: EAGVAQSPRYKIIEKRQSVAFWCNPISGHATLYWYQQILGQGPKLLIQFQNNGVVDDSQLPKDRFSAERLKGVDSTLKIQPAKLEDSAVYLCASSLVSGANYGYTFGSGTRLTVV.

This chain joins TRBV5-8 and TRBJ1-1, with a tentative D call TRBD1 (5 bases). The CDR3 contains 15 residues. Trimming pared 4 bases from V and 0 bases from J, leaving 13 bases between. Germline lookup yields CDR1 SGHTS and CDR2 YDEGEE. The CDR3 DNA follows: TGTGCCAGCAGCCACCCCGGGACTTTGAACACTGAAGCTTTCTTT. As protein: CASSHPGTLNTEAFF.

The rearrangement links TRBV29-1 to TRBJ2-1, with D uncertain. The CDR3 covers 14 residues. CDR1 is SQVTM and CDR2 is ANQGSEA in the germline V gene. The ends were cut back, 4 bases at V and 0 bases at J, with 10 bases in the middle. CDR3 loop: CSVGETPSYNEQFF. CDR3 DNA sequence: TGCAGCGTTGGAGAGACACCCTCCTACAATGAGCAGTTCTTC.

The chain uses TRBV19 and TRBJ1-1, with a weak D call TRBD1 (5 bases). This CDR3 comprises 13 residues. The V end was cut by 5 bases, the J end by 1 base, with 8 bases between. Germline loops: CDR1 LNHDA, CDR2 SQIVND (reference sequence). This chain's CDR3 is CASSPTGNTEAFF. DNA of the CDR3: TGTGCCAGTAGTCCTACAGGGAACACTGAAGCTTTCTTT.